This TCR beta chain was identified in a study of blood T cell repertoires in COVID-19. Study as a whole: The United States, Italy and Spain were the sources of the acute and convalescent COVID-19 samples. PBMCs, B-cell-depleted T cells, or T cells provided the cDNA or gDNA that made up the material.

Germline V CDR1 and CDR2: SGDLS, YYNGEE. The CDR3 has 14 residues. V was pared by 3 bases and J by 7 bases, with 8 bases of the junction left unmatched. While infection was still active, Seattle patients were enrolled and then followed longitudinally. Original methodology: Reference gene primer amplification in the assay estimated nucleated cell counts. Generated by immunoSEQ multiplex PCR, the TCRdb table keeps only in-frame clones and is missing some. The DNA was the basis for D and trimming; V, J and clone size are from that table. The sample lists almost 65,000 clones; about 90% were seen once. This clone was recorded a few times.

Specimen: peripheral blood. The chain has TRBV9 and TRBJ1-2; 8 nucleotides match TRBD1. The TCR sequence derives from a woman aged 55-70 years with COVID-19, enrolled during active disease. The CDR3 loop is CASSEGGQGGGYTF. In nucleotides, the CDR3 is TGTGCCAGCAGCGAGGGAGGACAGGGAGGTGGCTACACCTTC. The full variable domain, with the rest looked up from reference TRBV9 and TRBJ1-2, is DSGVTQTPKHLITATGQRVTLRCSPRSGDLSVYWYQQSLDQGLQFLIQYYNGEERAKGNILERFSAQQFPDLHSELNLSSLELGDSALYFCASSEGGQGGGYTFGSGTRLTVV.